The sequence of this TCR beta chain was determined in a study of shared clonotypes between healthy human individuals. Some clones are missing from TCRdb's copy, which holds only in-frame ones; the method was immunoSEQ multiplex PCR. Of roughly 1.5 million clones in the sample, 98% were seen once. Germline V CDR1 and CDR2: MDHEN, SYDVKM. V was clipped by 5 bases and J by 3 bases; unmatched bases: 3. The CDR3 spans 15 residues. The origin of this receptor is a young man in good health. This chain connects TRBV28 to TRBJ2-6, with 8 bases matching TRBD1. The sequenced sample was naive CD4+ T cells sorted from blood. Subset defined: CD45RA+ positively selected. DNA of the CDR3: TGTGCCAGCAGTCCTACAGGGGGTGGGGCCAACGTCCTGACTTTC. This translates into CASSPTGGGANVLTF.